These T cell receptor beta chains were read from a single sample in a study of shared clonotypes between healthy human individuals. TCRdb keeps only in-frame clones here, not all; method: immunoSEQ multiplex PCR. The sample yields roughly 1,600,000 clones, approximately 98.5% seen once. The sequenced sample consisted of naive CD4+ T cells sorted from blood. The receptors come from a man in his thirties or forties in good health. Both conserved end residues are part of each CDR3. Fields, in order: V gene, D gene, J gene, clone size, CDR3 protein, CDR3 DNA. The D gene is left open where the match is weak. Rows give clone size only sometimes, using once, few, many, or a class for an expanded clone.

TRBV4-2	-	TRBJ2-2	-	CASSQDYGRNEGNTGELFF	TGTGCCAGCAGCCAAGATTATGGCAGGAATGAGGGGAACACCGGGGAGCTGTTTTTT
TRBV11-2	-	TRBJ1-4	once	CASSLEGLGVDEKLFF	TGTGCCAGCAGCTTAGAAGGGCTTGGGGTTGATGAAAAACTGTTTTTT
TRBV2	-	TRBJ2-2	-	CASSSLGQGAGVLFF	TGTGCCAGCAGTTCACTTGGGCAGGGGGCGGGAGTGCTGTTTTTT
TRBV6-1	-	TRBJ2-7	-	CASSEGTYEQYF	TGTGCCAGCAGTGAAGGTACCTACGAGCAGTACTTC
TRBV7-8	-	TRBJ2-1	-	CASSLDRANEQFF	TGTGCCAGCAGCTTAGACAGGGCCAATGAGCAGTTCTTC
TRBV7-8	TRBD1	TRBJ1-1	-	CASSYSRGPRTEAFF	TGTGCCAGCAGCTACAGCAGGGGGCCGAGGACTGAAGCTTTCTTT
TRBV18	TRBD2	TRBJ2-3	-	CASSPLAGETDTQYF	TGTGCCAGCTCCCCTCTAGCGGGAGAGACAGATACGCAGTATTTT
TRBV6-1	TRBD2	TRBJ2-7	-	CASRIAGVMYEQYF	TGTGCCAGCCGAATAGCGGGAGTGATGTACGAGCAGTACTTC
TRBV18	-	TRBJ2-1	-	CASSPRQYPNNEQFF	TGTGCCAGCTCACCACGTCAGTATCCTAACAATGAGCAGTTCTTC
TRBV7-9	-	TRBJ2-1	-	CASSLASRVFNEQFF	TGTGCCAGCAGCCTAGCGTCAAGGGTTTTCAATGAGCAGTTCTTC
TRBV6-6	-	TRBJ2-7	-	CASSYQAYEQYF	TGTGCCAGCAGTTACCAGGCCTACGAGCAGTACTTC
TRBV7-3	-	TRBJ1-2	-	CASRMGFYGYTF	TGTGCCAGCAGAATGGGGTTTTATGGCTACACCTTC
TRBV2	-	TRBJ1-2	-	CASSEVPGPLSYGYTF	TGTGCCAGCAGTGAAGTTCCGGGACCCCTTAGCTATGGCTACACCTTC
TRBV5-1	TRBD1	TRBJ1-4	-	CASRRDSLNEKLFF	TGCGCCAGCAGACGGGACAGCCTTAATGAAAAACTGTTTTTT
TRBV28	-	TRBJ2-7	-	CASSSGIPGQYF	TGTGCCAGCAGTTCCGGGATACCCGGGCAGTACTTC
TRBV7-2	-	TRBJ2-5	-	CASSLVGQETQYF	TGTGCCAGCAGCTTAGTAGGCCAAGAGACCCAGTACTTC
TRBV28	-	TRBJ2-1	-	CASSLYKREQFF	TGTGCCAGCAGTTTATACAAACGGGAGCAGTTCTTC
TRBV9	-	TRBJ1-1	-	CASSVASLGFTEAFF	TGTGCCAGCAGCGTAGCTAGTCTGGGTTTCACTGAAGCTTTCTTT
TRBV6-5	-	TRBJ2-7	-	CASSYLLAGEQYF	TGTGCCAGCAGTTACCTTCTGGCAGGCGAGCAGTACTTC
TRBV5-1	-	TRBJ1-6	-	CASSLPLTGGNDNSPLHF	TGCGCCAGCAGCTTGCCATTGACGGGCGGGAATGATAATTCACCCCTCCACTTT
TRBV18	TRBD2	TRBJ2-1	once	CASSPFAVLAGYNEQFF	TGTGCCAGCTCACCATTCGCGGTACTAGCGGGCTACAATGAGCAGTTCTTC
TRBV7-9	-	TRBJ1-1	-	CASSLGVATGSVF	-
TRBV30	-	TRBJ2-6	-	CAWSRLSGANVLTF	TGTGCCTGGAGCCGCCTATCTGGGGCCAACGTCCTGACTTTC
TRBV4-1	-	TRBJ2-7	-	CASSQVAAISYEQYF	TGCGCCAGCAGCCAAGTAGCGGCCATCTCCTACGAGCAGTACTTC
TRBV5-1	-	TRBJ1-2	-	CASNLLALGGRDYGYTF	TGCGCCAGCAACCTCCTTGCCTTGGGGGGGCGCGACTATGGCTACACCTTC
TRBV10-3	-	TRBJ2-3	-	CAISDRTSTDTQYF	TGTGCCATCAGTGACCGGACCTCCACAGATACGCAGTATTTT
TRBV2	-	TRBJ1-5	-	CASNSEAGVNQPQHF	TGTGCCAGCAACTCCGAGGCAGGTGTGAATCAGCCCCAGCATTTT